Each of the 5 T cell receptor beta chains below was sequenced from the same sample in a study of cytomegalovirus exposure and HLA in healthy donors. The PCR used 60 Vbeta and 13 Jbeta primers. Repertoires were generated with immunoSEQ multiplex PCR, while TCRdb's copy carries only in-frame clones and drops some. The repertoire holds 140,000 to 150,000 clones, with roughly 66% as singletons. Sequenced sample: PBMCs. The receptors come from a woman aged 55-69 years in good health and CMV-seronegative.

CDR3 nucleotides: TGTGCCAGCCGGGGGGGTGACAGGGCCAAAAACATTCAGTACTTC. It encodes CASRGGDRAKNIQYF. The chain links TRBV2 to TRBJ2-4; 8 bases are shared with TRBD2. V dropped 8 bases and J dropped 1; count of bases not matched to a gene: 7. The CDR3 runs to 15 residues. Germline V gene sequence: CDR1 SNHLY, CDR2 FYNNEI.

The chain combines TRBV6-1 with TRBJ1-2; D is ambiguous. V dropped 4 bases and J dropped 8 bases, with 8 bases sitting between them. CDR1 is MNHNS, CDR2 SASEGT, per germline. CDR3 length: 11 amino acids. CDR3 sequence (DNA): TGTGCCAGCAGTGCACGAAGCGGCTACACCTTC. Its translation is CASSARSGYTF.

The chain combines TRBV11-3 with TRBJ2-2; D call uncertain. V gave up 5 bases and J gave up 6 bases, with 10 bases separating them. Germline V gives CDR1 SGHNT, CDR2 YENEEA. The length of the CDR3 is 13 residues. CDR3 DNA sequence: TGTGCCAGCAGCCCGGTTCTCGCCGGGGAGCTGTTTTTT. Translated: CASSPVLAGELFF.

The V gene is TRBV6-1, the J gene TRBJ2-5; 14 nucleotides line up with TRBD2. Germline V CDR1 and CDR2: MNHNS, SASEGT. The trim removed 6 bases at V and 4 bases at J, leaving 1 base unmatched. CDR3 length: 14 residues. The CDR3: CASRGLAGAETQYF. CDR3 bases: TGTGCCAGCAGGGGACTAGCGGGAGCAGAGACCCAGTACTTC.

This clone was seen a single time. The chain carries TRBV5-4 and TRBJ2-5, with D perhaps matching TRBD1 (5 bases). Trimming removed 4 bases from V and 2 bases from J, with 9 bases in between. Germline V CDR1 and CDR2: SGHNT, YYREEE (reference sequence). The CDR3 length is 13 residues. CDR3 residues: CASSQNRQETQYF. The CDR3 DNA sequence: TGTGCCAGCAGCCAAAACAGGCAAGAGACCCAGTACTTC.